This T cell receptor beta chain originates from a study of shared clonotypes between healthy human individuals. Study-wide points: Sequencing depth was expected to affect clonotype sharing among donors.

This CDR3 contains 14 residues. Germline CDR1 is SGHNT and CDR2 is YYREEE (reference sequence). V dropped 0 bases and J dropped 2 bases, with 8 bases sitting between them. Note on this clone: The antigen remains undetermined.

Generated by immunoSEQ multiplex PCR, the TCRdb table keeps only in-frame clones and is missing some. Here the sample spans roughly 2.2 million clones, approximately 95% being singletons. Sequencing used naive CD4+ T cells from PBMCs. Described subset: CD45RA+ positively selected. The receptor was isolated from a man aged 18-30 years in good health. Some clones in this sample may be carry-over from other donors' samples. V gene TRBV5-4 combines with J gene TRBJ2-5, with D possibly matching TRBD1 (5 bases). CDR3 in DNA: TGTGCCAGCAGCTTGGGGGCAGGGCAAGAGACCCAGTACTTC. Translating gives CASSLGAGQETQYF.